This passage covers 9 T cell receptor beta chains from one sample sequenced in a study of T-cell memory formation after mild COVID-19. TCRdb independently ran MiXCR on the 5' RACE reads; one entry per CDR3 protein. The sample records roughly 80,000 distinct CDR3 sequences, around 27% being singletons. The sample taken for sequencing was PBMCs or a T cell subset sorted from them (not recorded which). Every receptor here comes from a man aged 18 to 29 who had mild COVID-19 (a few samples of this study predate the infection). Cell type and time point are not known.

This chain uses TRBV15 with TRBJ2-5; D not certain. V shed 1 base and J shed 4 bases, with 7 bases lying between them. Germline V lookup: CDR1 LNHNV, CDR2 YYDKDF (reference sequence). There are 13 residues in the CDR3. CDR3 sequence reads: CATSRGVRETQYF. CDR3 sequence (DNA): TGTGCCACCAGCAGAGGCGTACGAGAGACCCAGTACTTC.

In DNA form, the CDR3 reads TGTGCCAGCAGTCAGGGGACGGCAACTAATGAAAAACTGTTTTTT. Encoded protein: CASSQGTATNEKLFF. This chain uses TRBV9 with TRBJ1-4; tentatively, D is TRBD1 (6 bases). With 5 bases removed from V and 0 bases from J, the gap between germline ends came to 11 bases. The length of the CDR3 is 15 residues. Germline-derived CDR1 and CDR2 are SGDLS and YYNGEE.

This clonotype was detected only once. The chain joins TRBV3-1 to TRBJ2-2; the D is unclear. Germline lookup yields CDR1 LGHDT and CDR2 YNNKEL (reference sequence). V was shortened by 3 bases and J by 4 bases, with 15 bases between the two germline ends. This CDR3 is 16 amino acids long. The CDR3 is CASSHSLVQSTGELFF. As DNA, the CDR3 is TGTGCCAGCAGCCACAGTTTAGTACAGAGCACCGGGGAGCTGTTTTTT.

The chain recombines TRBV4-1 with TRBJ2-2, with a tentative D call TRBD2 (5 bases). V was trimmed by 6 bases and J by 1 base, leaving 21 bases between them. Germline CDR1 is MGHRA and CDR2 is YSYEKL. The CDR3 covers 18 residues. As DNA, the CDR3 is TGCGCCAGCAGTCGCCGTGGAGATCACCGGGGGAACACCGGGGAGCTGTTTTTT. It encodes CASSRRGDHRGNTGELFF.

CDR3 bases: TGTGCCAGCAGTGGGGGGGACAGGGGATATGCTTTCTTT. Its protein is CASSGGDRGYAFF. The gene calls are TRBV25-1 and TRBJ1-1, with 10 bases matching TRBD1. V shed 4 bases, J shed 11 bases, and the junction held 7 bases outside the gene matches. CDR1 MGHDK and CDR2 SYGVNS come from the germline V gene. The CDR3 spans 13 residues.

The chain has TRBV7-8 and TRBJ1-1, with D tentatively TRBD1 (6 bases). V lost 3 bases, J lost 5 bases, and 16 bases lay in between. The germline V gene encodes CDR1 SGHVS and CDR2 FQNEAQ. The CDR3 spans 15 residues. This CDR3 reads CASSFLDSGRTEAFF. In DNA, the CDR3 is TGTGCCAGCAGCTTTTTGGACAGTGGGAGAACTGAAGCTTTCTTT.

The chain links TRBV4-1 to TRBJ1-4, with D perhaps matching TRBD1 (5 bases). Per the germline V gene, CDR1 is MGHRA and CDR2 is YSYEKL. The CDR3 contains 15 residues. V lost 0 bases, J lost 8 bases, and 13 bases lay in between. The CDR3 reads CASSQEPGMGEKLFF. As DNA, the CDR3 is TGCGCCAGCAGCCAAGAGCCAGGGATGGGAGAAAAACTGTTTTTT.

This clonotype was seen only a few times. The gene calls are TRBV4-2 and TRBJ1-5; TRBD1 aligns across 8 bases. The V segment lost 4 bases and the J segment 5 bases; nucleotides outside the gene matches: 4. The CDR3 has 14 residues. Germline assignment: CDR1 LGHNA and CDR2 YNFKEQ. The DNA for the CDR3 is TGTGCCAGCAGCCCGGACAGGGCAGATCAGCCCCAGCATTTT. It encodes CASSPDRADQPQHF.

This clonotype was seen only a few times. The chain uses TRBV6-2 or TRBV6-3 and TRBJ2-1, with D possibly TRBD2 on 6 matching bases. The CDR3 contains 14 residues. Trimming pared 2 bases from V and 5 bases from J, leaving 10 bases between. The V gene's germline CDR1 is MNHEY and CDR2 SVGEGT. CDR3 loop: CASSYRGANNEQFF. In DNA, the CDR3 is TGTGCCAGCAGTTACCGCGGGGCTAACAATGAGCAGTTCTTC.